The rows below give T cell receptor beta chains drawn from one sample of a study of T-cell reconstitution after alpha-beta-depleted transplantation in children. TCRdb fed the PCR reads into MiXCR, producing one record per CDR3 protein. The sample has approximately 400,000 distinct CDR3 sequences, roughly 15% seen once. The sample was PBMCs, mostly from graft donor cells, taken 360 days after TCRalphabeta/CD19-depleted stem cell transplant. These receptors were obtained from a boy younger than two who had a stem cell transplant for Wiskott-Aldrich syndrome, so the T cells may come from the graft donor. Each CDR3 is given with its conserved first and last residue. D genes are given only for firm matches. Size is stated for part of the rows, as once, few or many counts, or as a class when the clone is expanded.

TRBV29-1	few	TRBJ1-2	-	CSAATGPYGYTF	TGCAGCGCCGCTACAGGGCCGTATGGCTACACCTTC
TRBV12-3/TRBV12-4	few	TRBJ2-1	TRBD2	CASNPGLAADEQFF	TGTGCCAGCAACCCGGGACTAGCGGCGGATGAGCAGTTCTTC
TRBV2	-	TRBJ1-2	-	CASSGRWGYTF	TGTGCCAGCAGTGGGCGTTGGGGCTACACCTTC
TRBV4-2	-	TRBJ2-5	TRBD2	CASSQSSGREKETQYF	TGTGCCAGCAGCCAAAGTAGCGGGAGGGAGAAAGAGACCCAGTACTTC
TRBV3-1	-	TRBJ2-3	-	CASSQGRGPTDTQYF	TGTGCCAGCAGCCAAGGGCGGGGGCCCACAGATACGCAGTATTTT
TRBV12-3/TRBV12-4	few	TRBJ2-6	-	CASRGSSGANVLTF	TGTGCCAGCAGAGGTAGCTCTGGGGCCAACGTCCTGACTTTC
TRBV20-1	few	TRBJ2-2	-	CSARDRRFTGELFF	TGCAGTGCAAGGGACCGTCGGTTCACCGGGGAGCTGTTTTTT
TRBV7-2	-	TRBJ2-7	-	CASSPSGGLTYEQYF	TGTGCCAGCAGCCCCTCTGGAGGTCTAACCTACGAGCAGTACTTC
TRBV20-1	-	TRBJ1-1	-	CYTYRGRHTEAFF	TGCTACACCTATAGGGGTCGGCACACTGAAGCTTTCTTT
TRBV5-1	few	TRBJ2-1	-	CASSYRRPDNEQFF	TGCGCCAGCAGCTACCGGCGGCCTGACAATGAGCAGTTCTTC
TRBV24-1	-	TRBJ2-3	-	CATSATVFTDTQYF	TGTGCCACCAGTGCCACGGTCTTCACAGATACGCAGTATTTT
TRBV6-2/TRBV6-3	-	TRBJ2-1	TRBD2	CASRRSSGRYNEQFF	TGTGCCAGCAGGAGGTCGAGCGGGAGGTACAATGAGCAGTTCTTC
TRBV5-6	-	TRBJ2-5	-	CASSRGHRAWETQYF	TGTGCCAGCAGCCGGGGGCATAGGGCCTGGGAGACCCAGTACTTC
TRBV28	few	TRBJ2-1	TRBD1	CASSFFRPGTAYNEQFF	TGTGCCAGCAGTTTCTTTCGCCCCGGGACAGCCTACAATGAGCAGTTCTTC
TRBV13	-	TRBJ1-1	TRBD1	CASSHGQGTKTEAFF	TGTGCCAGCAGCCACGGACAGGGGACGAAGACTGAAGCTTTCTTT
TRBV18	few	TRBJ2-7	-	CASFTSTYEQYF	TGTGCCAGCTTTACATCGACCTACGAGCAGTACTTC
TRBV12-3/TRBV12-4	few	TRBJ2-1	TRBD2	CASSLASGIYNEQFF	TGTGCCAGCAGTTTAGCTAGCGGGATTTACAATGAGCAGTTCTTC
TRBV6-5	few	TRBJ2-1	TRBD1	CASSYLTLRQGAYNEQFF	TGTGCCAGCAGTTACTTAACCCTGAGGCAGGGGGCCTACAATGAGCAGTTCTTC
TRBV4-1	-	TRBJ2-1	-	CASSQGPGAPAPHDEQFF	TGCGCCAGCAGCCAAGGACCCGGTGCCCCTGCCCCCCATGATGAGCAGTTCTTC
TRBV10-3	few	TRBJ1-2	TRBD1	CAIKTGEGYGYTF	TGTGCCATCAAGACAGGGGAGGGCTATGGCTACACCTTC
TRBV4-1	-	TRBJ1-1	-	CASSQDRQITF	TGCGCCAGCAGCCAAGATAGGCAGATCACCTTT
TRBV5-1	-	TRBJ2-2	-	CASRSGTLYTGELFF	TGCGCCAGCAGGTCCGGGACTCTTTATACCGGGGAGCTGTTTTTT
TRBV10-3	-	TRBJ2-1	TRBD2	CAARGTSSHEQFF	TGTGCCGCCCGCGGGACTAGCTCCCATGAGCAGTTCTTC
TRBV19	-	TRBJ2-5	-	CASSITGIGETQYF	TGTGCCAGTAGTATTACGGGTATCGGGGAGACCCAGTACTTC
TRBV5-1	-	TRBJ2-5	-	CASSPKRETQYF	TGCGCCAGCAGCCCAAAGAGAGAGACCCAGTACTTC
TRBV4-3	few	TRBJ2-3	TRBD2	CASSQGGLAGEVDTQYF	TGCGCCAGCAGCCAAGGCGGACTAGCGGGAGAGGTAGATACGCAGTATTTT
TRBV4-3	-	TRBJ2-5	-	CASSQDLDLQETQYF	TGCGCCAGCAGCCAAGATCTGGACCTCCAAGAGACCCAGTACTTC
TRBV5-1	few	TRBJ1-1	TRBD1	CASSFSGTVGTEAFF	TGCGCCAGCAGCTTCAGCGGGACAGTCGGCACTGAAGCTTTCTTT
TRBV5-1	-	TRBJ2-3	TRBD1	CASKGQDTDTQYF	TGCGCCAGCAAGGGACAGGACACAGATACGCAGTATTTT
TRBV21-1	-	TRBJ2-7	-	CASSKGQAYEQYF	TGTGCCAGCAGCAAAGGGCAGGCCTACGAGCAGTACTTC
TRBV7-8	many	TRBJ2-7	-	CASSLAGAAYEQYF	TGTGCCAGCAGCTTAGCAGGTGCGGCCTACGAGCAGTACTTC
TRBV27	-	TRBJ2-7	-	CASSLSRVGRYEQYF	TGTGCCAGCAGTTTATCGAGGGTAGGGAGATACGAGCAGTACTTC
TRBV2	-	TRBJ2-7	-	CASSEARGGEQYF	TGTGCCAGCAGTGAAGCTCGTGGTGGCGAGCAGTACTTC
TRBV24-1	few	TRBJ1-4	TRBD1	CATRDRGAEKLFF	TGTGCCACGAGGGACAGGGGCGCGGAAAAACTGTTTTTT
TRBV7-9	many	TRBJ2-3	-	CASSLITDTQYF	TGTGCCAGCAGCTTAATAACAGATACGCAGTATTTT
TRBV5-1	few	TRBJ2-7	TRBD1	CASSQPGQGYEQYF	TGCGCCAGCAGCCAACCGGGACAGGGCTACGAGCAGTACTTC
TRBV10-3	-	TRBJ2-7	TRBD2	CAIRTGTSASYEQYF	TGTGCCATCAGAACCGGGACTAGCGCCTCCTACGAGCAGTACTTC
TRBV20-1	few	TRBJ1-6	-	CSARDQGGYNSPLHF	TGCAGTGCTAGAGATCAAGGGGGATACAATTCACCCCTCCACTTT
TRBV11-2	-	TRBJ2-1	-	CASSRASVTNEQFF	TGTGCCAGCAGCCGCGCGTCGGTTACCAATGAGCAGTTCTTC
TRBV27	few	TRBJ1-5	TRBD1	CASSSTGALFNQPQHF	TGTGCCAGCAGTTCTACAGGGGCCCTGTTCAATCAGCCCCAGCATTTT
TRBV6-2/TRBV6-3	few	TRBJ2-7	TRBD1	CASSTHQGAYEQYF	TGTGCCAGCAGTACCCATCAGGGGGCCTACGAGCAGTACTTC
TRBV2	few	TRBJ1-5	-	CASRRDVIQPQHF	TGTGCCAGCAGACGAGATGTGATTCAGCCCCAGCATTTT